This entry lists 21 T cell receptor beta chains sequenced from one sample in a study of OX40 agonist ivuxolimab in advanced cancers. Using immunoSEQ multiplex PCR, the repertoire was profiled, and TCRdb retains in-frame clones only, with some absent. This repertoire shows tens of thousands of clones, more than 70% found once; its top ten account for roughly 12%. The sample here was CD4+ or CD8+ T cells sorted from blood, taken in a trial of the OX40 agonist ivuxolimab. These receptors came from an adult with an advanced solid tumor such as melanoma, head and neck, liver or kidney cancer.

The chain is built from TRBV19 and TRBJ1-1; TRBD1 aligns across 12 bases. Germline V lookup: CDR1 LNHDA, CDR2 SQIVND (reference sequence). The CDR3 consists of 16 residues. The J segment lost 7 bases and the V segment lost 5 bases, leaving 11 bases of the junction unmatched. The CDR3 region is CASSSTGTGGVNEAFF. The CDR3 DNA sequence: TGTGCCAGTAGTTCGACAGGGACAGGGGGCGTAAATGAAGCTTTCTTT.

V usage is TRBV6-5 and J usage is TRBJ2-7, with TRBD1 matching 9 bases. From germline, CDR1 is MNHEY and CDR2 SVGAGI. The V segment lost 6 bases and the J segment 4 bases; nucleotides outside the gene matches: 4. The CDR3 sequence is 13 residues long. CDR3 protein: CASSPDRGYEQYF. CDR3 nucleotide sequence: TGTGCCAGCAGCCCGGACAGGGGTTACGAGCAGTACTTC.

The chain links TRBV19 to TRBJ2-5; maybe TRBD1 (5 bases). The V end was cut by 5 bases, the J end by 7 bases, with 11 bases between. The V gene's germline CDR1 is LNHDA and CDR2 SQIVND (reference sequence). The CDR3 loop spans 12 amino acids. The CDR3 sequence is CASSAQRGTQYF. The CDR3 DNA reads TGTGCCAGTAGTGCCCAAAGGGGGACCCAGTACTTC.

The V call is TRBV19, the J call TRBJ1-5, with D perhaps TRBD1 (5 bases). V lost 6 bases to trimming and J lost 0 bases, with 9 bases between them. The germline V gene has CDR1 LNHDA and CDR2 SQIVND (reference sequence). This CDR3 has 14 residues. The CDR3 region is CASRGLYSNQPQHF. The CDR3 DNA reads as TGTGCCAGTAGGGGGCTCTATAGCAATCAGCCCCAGCATTTT.

The genes are TRBV6-1 and TRBJ2-5, with 7 nucleotides matching TRBD1. This CDR3 spans 18 amino acids. V lost 1 base to trimming and J lost 4 bases; unmatched junction nucleotides: 15. Germline V gene sequence: CDR1 MNHNS, CDR2 SASEGT. CDR3 nucleotides: TGTGCCAGCAGTGAAGAAGGAAATAGTACAGGGGACCGAGAGACCCAGTACTTC. Its protein product is CASSEEGNSTGDRETQYF.

This clone was counted between two and nine times. The chain employs TRBV2 and TRBJ2-3, with D perhaps matching TRBD1 or TRBD2 (5 bases each). V gave up 6 bases and J gave up 7 bases, with 23 bases separating them. Germline-derived CDR1 and CDR2 are SNHLY and FYNNEI. This CDR3 contains 16 residues. This CDR3 reads CASRRGAQVPTNTQYF. The CDR3 region has the DNA TGTGCCAGCAGGAGGGGCGCACAGGTTCCCACGAATACGCAGTATTTT.

The rearrangement joins TRBV10-2 to TRBJ2-5; weak D call: TRBD1 (6 bases). Trimming stripped 5 bases from V and 4 bases from J, with 14 bases between. Germline-derived CDR1 and CDR2 are WSHSY and SAAADI. The CDR3 has 14 amino acids. CDR3 amino acids: CASSNTGSLETQYF. The DNA for the CDR3 is TGCGCCAGCAGTAATACAGGGAGTTTAGAGACCCAGTACTTC.

This chain uses TRBV15 with TRBJ1-1, with a weak D call TRBD1 (5 bases). CDR3 length: 15 amino acids. Trimming left V 7 bases short and J 3 bases short, with 18 bases between. Germline CDR1 reads LNHNV; CDR2 reads YYDKDF (reference sequence). The CDR3 coding sequence is TGTGCCACCAAACAAGGGGCTACCGGGGACACTGAAGCTTTCTTT. Residues: CATKQGATGDTEAFF.

This chain's CDR3 is CASSQGQSWTGGFEQFF. CDR3 nucleotides: TGCGCCAGCAGCCAAGGGCAGAGTTGGACAGGGGGCTTTGAGCAGTTCTTC. The rearrangement links TRBV4-1 to TRBJ2-1; TRBD1 matches 11 bases. CDR1 is MGHRA, CDR2 YSYEKL, per germline. The trim removed 1 base at V and 9 bases at J, leaving 11 bases unmatched. The CDR3 has 17 residues.

This chain connects TRBV4-3 to TRBJ1-3; D unresolved. Germline V CDR1 and CDR2: LGHNA, YSLEER. The CDR3 runs to 16 residues. V shed 1 base and J shed 0 bases, with 10 bases lying between them. The CDR3 sequence is CASSQVVSSSGNTIYF. The CDR3 coding sequence is TGCGCCAGCAGCCAAGTTGTGTCCAGCTCTGGAAACACCATATATTTT.

This chain uses TRBV19 with TRBJ2-7; D is possibly TRBD1 or TRBD2 (6 bases each). V was clipped by 3 bases and J by 3 bases, with 12 bases between them. The CDR3 runs 14 residues. CDR1 and CDR2 from the germline V gene are LNHDA and SQIVND (reference sequence). The CDR3 coding sequence is TGTGCCAGTAGTATTGGTCGGGGGCGCTACGAGCAGTACTTC. Encoded protein: CASSIGRGRYEQYF.

This sequence joins TRBV19 and TRBJ1-5, with 8 bases that match TRBD1. The germline V gene encodes CDR1 LNHDA and CDR2 SQIVND (reference sequence). This CDR3 comprises 17 residues. V lost 2 bases and J lost 0; bases outside the gene matches: 6. The chain's CDR3 is CASSISRGLYSNQPQHF. CDR3 bases: TGTGCCAGTAGTATATCCAGGGGGCTATATAGCAATCAGCCCCAGCATTTT.

The J gene is TRBJ1-3, the V gene TRBV10-1; TRBD1 agrees at 9 bases. V was clipped by 6 bases and J by 0 bases; unmatched bases: 6. The V gene's germline CDR1 is WNHNN and CDR2 SYGVQD (reference sequence). The CDR3 consists of 16 residues. CDR3 in DNA: TGCGCCAGCAGAGGGACAGGGACCACCTCTGGAAACACCATATATTTT. It codes for CASRGTGTTSGNTIYF.

As regards this clone: At one end the junction does not follow the germline gene, possibly because of a read error. DNA for the CDR3: TGTGCCAGCAGGGCAGGACTAAATCAAGAGGCCCAGTACTTC. This encodes CASRAGLNQEAQYF. The chain joins TRBV2 to TRBJ2-5; a weak D match, TRBD2 (6 bases). CDR3 length: 14 amino acids. In germline, CDR1 is SNHLY, CDR2 FYNNEI.

This sequence joins TRBV6-6 and TRBJ1-1, with TRBD1 identical over 9 bases. This CDR3 spans 15 amino acids. Trimming removed 6 bases from V and 4 bases from J; junction bases left unmatched: 9. Germline V gene sequence: CDR1 MNHNY, CDR2 SVGAGI (reference sequence). DNA of the CDR3: TGTGCCAGCAGCCGTACAGGGGGCGGGAGCACTGAAGCTTTCTTT. It yields the protein CASSRTGGGSTEAFF.

The CDR3 sequence: CASSPGGLLQYF. The CDR3 nucleotides read TGTGCCAGCAGCCCGGGCGGTCTCTTGCAGTACTTC. This chain links TRBV7-6 with TRBJ2-7; D unresolved. There are 12 residues in the CDR3. V was trimmed by 5 bases and J by 9 bases, leaving 14 bases between them. Germline CDR1 and CDR2: SGHVS and FNYEAQ.

The chain combines TRBV19 with TRBJ2-5; TRBD2 aligns across 7 bases. The CDR3 loop spans 14 amino acids. Trimming at V came to 5 bases and at J to 8 bases, leaving 11 bases not matched to a gene. CDR1 is LNHDA, CDR2 SQIVND, per germline (reference sequence). CDR3 loop: CASSPLAGVGTQYF. In DNA, the CDR3 is TGTGCCAGTAGTCCTTTGGCGGGAGTGGGTACCCAGTACTTC. Full variable domain (missing parts from reference TRBV19 and TRBJ2-5): DGGITQSPKYLFRKEGQNVTLSCEQNLNHDAMYWYRQDPGQGLRLIYYSQIVNDFQKGDIAEGYSVSREKKESFPLTVTSAQKNPTAFYLCASSPLAGVGTQYFGPGTRLLVL.

This chain joins TRBV7-2 and TRBJ2-7; D ambiguous. This CDR3 is 14 amino acids long. Germline V gene sequence: CDR1 SGHTA, CDR2 FQGNSA. The germline V and J ends were trimmed by 1 base and 1 base, with 8 bases remaining between them. In DNA, the CDR3 is TGTGCCAGCAGCTTAGGGCTAGTATCCTACGAGCAGTACTTC. It is translated as CASSLGLVSYEQYF.

V and J are TRBV5-1 and TRBJ2-3, with TRBD2 matching 10 bases. The CDR3 covers 14 residues. Germline values: CDR1 SGHRS, CDR2 YFSETQ. Unmatched junction bases numbered 5, after V lost 4 bases and J lost 6 bases. CDR3 amino acids: CASSPGTSVDTQYF. CDR3 bases: TGCGCCAGCAGCCCGGGGACTAGCGTGGATACGCAGTATTTT.

This CDR3 reads CASSYSGVTGELFF. The CDR3 bases are TGTGCCAGCAGTTACTCGGGGGTCACCGGGGAGCTGTTTTTT. This chain connects TRBV6-5 to TRBJ2-2, with D perhaps matching TRBD1 or TRBD2 (5 bases each). The CDR3 contains 14 residues. Between the trimmed V and J ends, which lost 0 bases and 4 bases, there was a span of 6 bases. CDR1 and CDR2 (germline): MNHEY, SVGAGI.

This rearrangement joins TRBV5-1 to TRBJ2-5; D tentatively fits TRBD1 or TRBD2 (6 bases each). The J call may be incorrect, as the DNA end agrees better with TRBJ2-7. This CDR3 spans 14 amino acids. The germline gives CDR1 SGHRS, CDR2 YFSETQ. CDR3 in amino acids: CASSLAWGAAEQYF. In DNA form, the CDR3 reads TGCGCCAGCAGCTTGGCCTGGGGGGCAGCCGAGCAGTACTTC.